This TCR beta chain was found in a study of blood T cells in healthy people across ages. Overall study results and limits: As naive T cell percentage varied, TCR beta diversity correlated strongly with it.

With a J-beta primer mix and a sample-barcoded 5' primer, a second PCR ran roughly 6 to 12 cycles. TCRdb processed the 5' RACE reads anew with MiXCR; each CDR3 protein has one entry. This table has 700,000 or so distinct CDR3 sequences, about a fifth appearing once. Isolation yielded PBMCs, at least 6.5 million per sample, in every case. Details on this clonotype: Its antigen is unidentified.

Germline V gene sequence: CDR1 DFQATT, CDR2 SNEGSKA (reference sequence). This CDR3 spans 14 amino acids. Trimming left V 4 bases short and J 3 bases short, with 14 bases between. Sample: blood. The sequence came from a man in his 70s in good health. The V call is TRBV20-1, the J call TRBJ2-3; D unresolved. The CDR3 nucleotides are TGCAGTGCTACCTATAGGGCCCGGACAGATACGCAGTATTTT. This encodes CSATYRARTDTQYF.